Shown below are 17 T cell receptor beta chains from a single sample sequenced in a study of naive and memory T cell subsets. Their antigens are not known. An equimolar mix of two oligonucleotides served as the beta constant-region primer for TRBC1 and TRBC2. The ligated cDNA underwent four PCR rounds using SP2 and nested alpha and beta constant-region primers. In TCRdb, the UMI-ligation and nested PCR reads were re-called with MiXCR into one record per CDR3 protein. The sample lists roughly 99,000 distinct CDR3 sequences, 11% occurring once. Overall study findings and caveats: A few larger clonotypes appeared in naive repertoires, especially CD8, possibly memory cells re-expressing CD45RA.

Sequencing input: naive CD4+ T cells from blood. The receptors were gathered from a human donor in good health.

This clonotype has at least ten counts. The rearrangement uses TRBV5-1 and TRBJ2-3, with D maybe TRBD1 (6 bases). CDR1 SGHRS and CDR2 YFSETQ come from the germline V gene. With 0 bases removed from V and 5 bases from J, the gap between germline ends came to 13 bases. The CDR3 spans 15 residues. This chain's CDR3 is CASSLADSRRDTQYF. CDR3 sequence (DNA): TGCGCCAGCAGCTTGGCGGACAGCAGGAGAGATACGCAGTATTTT.

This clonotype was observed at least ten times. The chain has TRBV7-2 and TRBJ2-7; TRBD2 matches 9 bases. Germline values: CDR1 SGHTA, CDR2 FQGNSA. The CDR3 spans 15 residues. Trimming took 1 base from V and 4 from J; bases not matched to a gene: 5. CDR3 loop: CASSLVERGDYEQYF. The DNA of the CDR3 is TGTGCCAGCAGCTTAGTGGAGCGGGGGGATTACGAGCAGTACTTC.

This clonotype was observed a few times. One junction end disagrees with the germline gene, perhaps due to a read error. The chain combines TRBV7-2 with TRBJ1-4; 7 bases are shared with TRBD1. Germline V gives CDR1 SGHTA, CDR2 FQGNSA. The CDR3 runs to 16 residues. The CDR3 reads CASSQQGLQTNEKLFF. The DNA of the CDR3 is TGTGCTAGCAGCCAACAGGGGCTGCAGACTAATGAAAAACTGTTTTTT.

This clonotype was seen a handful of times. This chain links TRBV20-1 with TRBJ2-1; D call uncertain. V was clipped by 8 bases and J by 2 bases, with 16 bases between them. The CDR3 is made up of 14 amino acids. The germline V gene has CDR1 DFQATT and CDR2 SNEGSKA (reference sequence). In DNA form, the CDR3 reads TGCAGTCTACTCTTAGAGGTACCCTACAATGAGCAGTTCTTC. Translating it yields CSLLLEVPYNEQFF.

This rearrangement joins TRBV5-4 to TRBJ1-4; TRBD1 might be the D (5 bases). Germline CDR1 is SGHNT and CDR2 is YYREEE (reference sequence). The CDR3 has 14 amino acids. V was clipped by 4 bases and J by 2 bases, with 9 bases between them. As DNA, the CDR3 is TGTGCCAGCAGCAGGAGGGGTACTAATGAAAAACTGTTTTTT. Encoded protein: CASSRRGTNEKLFF.

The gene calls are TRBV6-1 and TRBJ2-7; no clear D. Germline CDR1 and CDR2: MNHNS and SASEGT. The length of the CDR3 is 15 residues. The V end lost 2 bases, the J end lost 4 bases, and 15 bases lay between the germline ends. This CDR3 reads CASSELATATYEQYF. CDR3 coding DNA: TGTGCCAGCAGTGAACTGGCTACCGCTACTTACGAGCAGTACTTC.

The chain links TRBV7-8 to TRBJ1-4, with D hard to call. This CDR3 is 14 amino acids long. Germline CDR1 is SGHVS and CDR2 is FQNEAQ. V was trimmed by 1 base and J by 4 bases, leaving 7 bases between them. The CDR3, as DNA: TGTGCCAGCAGCTTAGTGTCCCGTAATGAAAAACTGTTTTTT. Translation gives CASSLVSRNEKLFF.

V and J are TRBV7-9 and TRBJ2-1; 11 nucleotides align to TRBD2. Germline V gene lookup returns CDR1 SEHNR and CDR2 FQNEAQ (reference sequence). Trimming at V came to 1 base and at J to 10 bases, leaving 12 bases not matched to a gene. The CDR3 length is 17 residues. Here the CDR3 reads CASSLENLAGGSREQFF. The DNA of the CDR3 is TGTGCCAGCAGCTTAGAAAATCTAGCGGGAGGTAGTAGGGAGCAGTTCTTC.

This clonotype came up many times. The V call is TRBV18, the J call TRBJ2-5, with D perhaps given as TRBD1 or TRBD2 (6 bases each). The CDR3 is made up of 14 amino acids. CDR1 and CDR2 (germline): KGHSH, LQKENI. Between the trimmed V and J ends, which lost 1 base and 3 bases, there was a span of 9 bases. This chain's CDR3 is CASSPRRGEETQYF. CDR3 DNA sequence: TGTGCCAGCTCACCACGAAGGGGGGAAGAGACCCAGTACTTC.

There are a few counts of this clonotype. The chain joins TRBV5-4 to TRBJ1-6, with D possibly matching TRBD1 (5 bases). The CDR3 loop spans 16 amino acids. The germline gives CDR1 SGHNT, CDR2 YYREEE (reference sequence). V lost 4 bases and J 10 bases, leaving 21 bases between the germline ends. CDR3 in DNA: TGTGCCAGCAGCCCTGGCCTAGGGGAAGTAGGATCACCCCTCCACTTT. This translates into CASSPGLGEVGSPLHF.

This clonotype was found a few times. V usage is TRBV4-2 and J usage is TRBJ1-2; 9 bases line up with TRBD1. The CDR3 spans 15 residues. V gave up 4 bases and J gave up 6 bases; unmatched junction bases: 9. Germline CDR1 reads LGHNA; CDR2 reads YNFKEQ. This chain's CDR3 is CASSLQGAKNDGYTF. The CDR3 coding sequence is TGTGCCAGCAGCCTACAGGGGGCAAAGAACGATGGCTACACCTTC.

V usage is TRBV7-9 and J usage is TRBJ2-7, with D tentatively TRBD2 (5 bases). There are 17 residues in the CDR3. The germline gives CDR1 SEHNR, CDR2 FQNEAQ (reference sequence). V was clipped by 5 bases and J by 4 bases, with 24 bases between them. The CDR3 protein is CASSPGLIVGTAYEQYF. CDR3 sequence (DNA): TGTGCCAGCAGCCCGGGATTGATAGTAGGAACCGCATACGAGCAGTACTTC.

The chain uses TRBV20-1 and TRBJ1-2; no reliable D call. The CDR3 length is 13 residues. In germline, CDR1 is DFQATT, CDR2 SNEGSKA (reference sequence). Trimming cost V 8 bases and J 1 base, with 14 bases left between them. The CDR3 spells CSPTTGFNYGYTF. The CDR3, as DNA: TGCAGTCCTACGACCGGCTTTAACTATGGCTACACCTTC.

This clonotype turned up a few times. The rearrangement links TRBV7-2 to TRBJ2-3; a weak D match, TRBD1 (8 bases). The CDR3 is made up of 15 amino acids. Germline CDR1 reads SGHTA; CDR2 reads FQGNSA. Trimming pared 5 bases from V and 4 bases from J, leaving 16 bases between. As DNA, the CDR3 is TGTGCCAGCAGCGCCTACAGGGGGGGGGCAGATACGCAGTATTTT. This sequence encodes CASSAYRGGADTQYF.

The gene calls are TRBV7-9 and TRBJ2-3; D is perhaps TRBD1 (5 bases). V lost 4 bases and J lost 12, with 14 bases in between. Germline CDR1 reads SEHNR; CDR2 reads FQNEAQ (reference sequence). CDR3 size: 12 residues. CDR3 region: CASSSPQGPQYF. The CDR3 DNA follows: TGTGCCAGCAGCTCACCTCAGGGCCCCCAGTATTTT.

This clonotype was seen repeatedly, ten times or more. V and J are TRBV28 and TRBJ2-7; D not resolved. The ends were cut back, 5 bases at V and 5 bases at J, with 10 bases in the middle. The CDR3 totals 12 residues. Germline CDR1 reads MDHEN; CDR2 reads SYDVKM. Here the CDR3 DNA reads TGTGCCAGCAGTCCTGGTAGGGACGAGCAGTACTTC. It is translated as CASSPGRDEQYF.

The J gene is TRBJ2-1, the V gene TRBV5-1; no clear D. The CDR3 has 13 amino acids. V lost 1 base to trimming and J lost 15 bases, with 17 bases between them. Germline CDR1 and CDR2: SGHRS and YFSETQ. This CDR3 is CASSLTTGKVMFF. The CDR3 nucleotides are TGCGCCAGCAGCTTGACGACTGGCAAGGTTATGTTCTTC.